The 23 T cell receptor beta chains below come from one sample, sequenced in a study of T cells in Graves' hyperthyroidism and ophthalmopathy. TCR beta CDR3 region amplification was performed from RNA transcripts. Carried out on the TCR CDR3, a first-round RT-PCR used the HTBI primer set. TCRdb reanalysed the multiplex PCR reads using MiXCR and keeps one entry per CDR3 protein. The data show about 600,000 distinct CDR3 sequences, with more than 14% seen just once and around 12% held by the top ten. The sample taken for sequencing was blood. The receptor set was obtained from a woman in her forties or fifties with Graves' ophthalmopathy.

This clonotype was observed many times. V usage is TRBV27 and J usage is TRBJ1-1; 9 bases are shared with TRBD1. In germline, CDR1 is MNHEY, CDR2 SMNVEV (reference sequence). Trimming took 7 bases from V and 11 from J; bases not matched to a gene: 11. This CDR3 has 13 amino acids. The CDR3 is CASIPDHRGRAFF. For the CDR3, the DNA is TGTGCCAGCATTCCCGACCACAGGGGGCGGGCTTTCTTT.

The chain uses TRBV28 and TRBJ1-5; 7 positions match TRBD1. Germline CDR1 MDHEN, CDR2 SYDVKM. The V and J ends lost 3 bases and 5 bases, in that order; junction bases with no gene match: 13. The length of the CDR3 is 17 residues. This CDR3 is CASSFRSRGQAHQPQHF. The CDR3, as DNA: TGTGCCAGCAGTTTTAGGTCAAGGGGGCAGGCTCATCAGCCCCAGCATTTT.

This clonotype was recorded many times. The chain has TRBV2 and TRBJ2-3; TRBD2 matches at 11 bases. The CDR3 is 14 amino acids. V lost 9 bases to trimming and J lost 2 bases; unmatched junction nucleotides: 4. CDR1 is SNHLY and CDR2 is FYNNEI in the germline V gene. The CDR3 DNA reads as TGTGCCAGTGAACTAGCGGGAGCCACAGATACGCAGTATTTT. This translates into CASELAGATDTQYF.

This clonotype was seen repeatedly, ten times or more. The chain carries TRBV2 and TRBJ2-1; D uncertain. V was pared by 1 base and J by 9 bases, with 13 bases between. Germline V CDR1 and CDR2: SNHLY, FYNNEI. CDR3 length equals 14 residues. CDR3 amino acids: CASSEDRVELEQFF. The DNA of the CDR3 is TGTGCCAGCAGTGAAGATCGGGTAGAACTTGAGCAGTTCTTC. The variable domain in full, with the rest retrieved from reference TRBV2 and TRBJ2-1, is EPEVTQTPSHQVTQMGQEVILRCVPISNHLYFYWYRQILGQKVEFLVSFYNNEISEKSEIFDDQFSVERPDGSNFTLKIRSTKLEDSAMYFCASSEDRVELEQFFGPGTRLTVL.

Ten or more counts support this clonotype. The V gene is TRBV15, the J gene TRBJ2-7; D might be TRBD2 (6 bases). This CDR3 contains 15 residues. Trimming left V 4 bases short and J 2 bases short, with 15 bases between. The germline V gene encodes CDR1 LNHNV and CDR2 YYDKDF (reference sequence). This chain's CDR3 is CATSNSGTGTYEQYF. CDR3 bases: TGTGCCACCAGCAATTCCGGGACTGGAACCTACGAGCAGTACTTC.

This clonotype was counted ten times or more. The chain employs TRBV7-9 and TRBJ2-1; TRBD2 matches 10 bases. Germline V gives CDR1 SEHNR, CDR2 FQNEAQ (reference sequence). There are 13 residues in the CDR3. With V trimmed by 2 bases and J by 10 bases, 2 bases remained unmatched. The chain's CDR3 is CASSLSTSGEQFF. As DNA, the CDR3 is TGTGCCAGCAGCTTATCGACTAGCGGGGAGCAGTTCTTC.

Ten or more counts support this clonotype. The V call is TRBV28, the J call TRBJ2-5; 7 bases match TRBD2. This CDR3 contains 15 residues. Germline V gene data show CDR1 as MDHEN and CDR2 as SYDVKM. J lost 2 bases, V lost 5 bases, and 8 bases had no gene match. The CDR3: CASSLGTTKQETQYF. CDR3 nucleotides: TGTGCCAGCAGTCTAGGGACTACCAAACAAGAGACCCAGTACTTC. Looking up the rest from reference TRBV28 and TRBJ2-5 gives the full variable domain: DVKVTQSSRYLVKRTGEKVFLECVQDMDHENMFWYRQDPGLGLRLIYFSYDVKMKEKGDIPEGYSVSREKKERFSLILESASTNQTSMYLCASSLGTTKQETQYFGPGTRLLVL.

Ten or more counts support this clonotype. The DNA for the CDR3 is TGTGCCAGCAGCTTGGACAGGGGGTCGAGCACAGATACGCAGTATTTT. Encoded protein: CASSLDRGSSTDTQYF. The J gene is TRBJ2-3, the V gene TRBV5-5; 8 nucleotides line up with TRBD1. This CDR3 contains 16 residues. V lost 0 bases to trimming and J lost 0 bases; unmatched junction nucleotides: 3. Germline assignment: CDR1 SGHKS and CDR2 YYEKEE (reference sequence).

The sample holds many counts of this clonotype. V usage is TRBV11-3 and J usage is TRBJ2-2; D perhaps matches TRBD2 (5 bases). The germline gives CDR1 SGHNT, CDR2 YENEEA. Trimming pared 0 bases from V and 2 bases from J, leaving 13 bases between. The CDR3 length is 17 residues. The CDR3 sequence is CASSLDPTRTNTGELFF. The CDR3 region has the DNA TGTGCCAGCAGCTTAGATCCGACAAGGACTAACACCGGGGAGCTGTTTTTT.

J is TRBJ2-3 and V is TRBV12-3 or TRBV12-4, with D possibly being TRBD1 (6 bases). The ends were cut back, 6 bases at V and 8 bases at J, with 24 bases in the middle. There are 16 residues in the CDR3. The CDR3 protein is CASRSIGGRGEGTQYF. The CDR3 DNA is TGTGCCAGCAGGTCGATAGGGGGACGAGGAGAAGGTACGCAGTATTTT.

The CDR3: CATRRTTGSNQPQHF. Written as DNA, the CDR3 is TGTGCCACAAGAAGAACAACAGGTAGCAATCAGCCCCAGCATTTT. This sequence joins TRBV15 and TRBJ1-5, with D tentatively TRBD1 (5 bases). The CDR3 is made up of 15 amino acids. Trimming removed 9 bases at V and 0 bases at J, with 15 bases between. In germline, CDR1 is LNHNV, CDR2 YYDKDF (reference sequence). Using reference TRBV15 and TRBJ1-5 for the parts outside the CDR3, the full variable domain is DAMVIQNPRYQVTQFGKPVTLSCSQTLNHNVMYWYQQKSSQAPKLLFHYYDKDFNNEADTPDNFQSRRPNTSFCFLDIRSPGLGDTAMYLCATRRTTGSNQPQHFGDGTRLSIL.

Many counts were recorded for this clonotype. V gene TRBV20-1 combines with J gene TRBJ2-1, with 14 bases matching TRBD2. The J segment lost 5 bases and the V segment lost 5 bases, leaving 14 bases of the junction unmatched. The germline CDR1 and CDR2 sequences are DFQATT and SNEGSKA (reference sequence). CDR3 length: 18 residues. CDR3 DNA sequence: TGCAGTGCTCGAGCCGCGACTAGCGGGAGGGAGGGACACAATGAGCAGTTCTTC. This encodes CSARAATSGREGHNEQFF.

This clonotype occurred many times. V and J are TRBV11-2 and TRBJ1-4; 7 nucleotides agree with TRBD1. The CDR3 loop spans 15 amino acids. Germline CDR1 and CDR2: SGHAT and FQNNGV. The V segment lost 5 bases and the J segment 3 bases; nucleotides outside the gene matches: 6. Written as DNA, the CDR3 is TGTGCCAGCAGCCTGACAGGGTTCGCTAATGAAAAACTGTTTTTT. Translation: CASSLTGFANEKLFF.

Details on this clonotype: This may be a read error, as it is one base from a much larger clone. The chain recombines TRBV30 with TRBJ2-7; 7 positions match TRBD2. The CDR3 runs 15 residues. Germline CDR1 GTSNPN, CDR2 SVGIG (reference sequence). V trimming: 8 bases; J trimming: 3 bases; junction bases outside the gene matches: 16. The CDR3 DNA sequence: TGTGCCCGGGTGAAGCGGGATTACGTGGTCTACGAGCAGTACTTC. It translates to CARVKRDYVVYEQYF.

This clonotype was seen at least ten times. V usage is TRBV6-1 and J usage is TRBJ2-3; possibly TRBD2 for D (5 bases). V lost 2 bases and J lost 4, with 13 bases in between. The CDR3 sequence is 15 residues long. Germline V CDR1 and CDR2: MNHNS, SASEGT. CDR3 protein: CASSERREWADTQYF. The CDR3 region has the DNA TGTGCCAGCAGTGAAAGACGGGAATGGGCAGATACGCAGTATTTT.

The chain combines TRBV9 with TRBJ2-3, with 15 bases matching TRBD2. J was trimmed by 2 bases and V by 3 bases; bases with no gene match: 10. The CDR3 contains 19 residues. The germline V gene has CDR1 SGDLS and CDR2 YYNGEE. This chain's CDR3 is CASSETRGLAGGPTDTQYF. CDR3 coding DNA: TGTGCCAGCAGCGAGACCAGGGGACTAGCGGGAGGACCCACAGATACGCAGTATTTT.

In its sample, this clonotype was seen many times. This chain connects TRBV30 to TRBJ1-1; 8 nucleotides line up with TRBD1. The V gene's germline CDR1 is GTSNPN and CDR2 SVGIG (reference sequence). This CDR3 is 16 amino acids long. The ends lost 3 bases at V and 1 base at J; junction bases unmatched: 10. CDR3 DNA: TGTGCCTGGAGCGCCCGACAGGGGACGGGGAACACTGAAGCTTTCTTT. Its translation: CAWSARQGTGNTEAFF.

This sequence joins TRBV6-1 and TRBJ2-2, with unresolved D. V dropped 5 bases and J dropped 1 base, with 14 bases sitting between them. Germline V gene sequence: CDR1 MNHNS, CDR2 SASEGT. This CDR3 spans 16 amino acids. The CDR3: CASSPFGRMNTGELFF. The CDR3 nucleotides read TGTGCCAGCAGTCCATTTGGACGGATGAACACCGGGGAGCTGTTTTTT.

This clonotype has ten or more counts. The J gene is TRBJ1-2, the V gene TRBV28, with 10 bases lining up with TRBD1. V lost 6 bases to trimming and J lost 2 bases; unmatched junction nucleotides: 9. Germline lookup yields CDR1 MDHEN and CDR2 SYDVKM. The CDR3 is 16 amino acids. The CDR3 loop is CASRHRGTGVNYGYTF. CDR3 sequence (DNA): TGTGCCAGCAGGCACCGTGGGACAGGGGTCAACTATGGCTACACCTTC.

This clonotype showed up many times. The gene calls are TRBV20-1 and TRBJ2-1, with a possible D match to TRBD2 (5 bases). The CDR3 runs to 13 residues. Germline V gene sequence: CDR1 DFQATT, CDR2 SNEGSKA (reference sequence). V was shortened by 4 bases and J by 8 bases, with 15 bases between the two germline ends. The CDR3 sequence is CSAKGPGGHEQFF. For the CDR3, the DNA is TGCAGTGCTAAAGGACCGGGCGGGCATGAGCAGTTCTTC.

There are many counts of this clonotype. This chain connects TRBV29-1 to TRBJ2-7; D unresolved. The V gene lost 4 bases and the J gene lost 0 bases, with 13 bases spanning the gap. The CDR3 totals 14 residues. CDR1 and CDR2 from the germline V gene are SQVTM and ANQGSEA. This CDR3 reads CSVGKGPSSYEQYF. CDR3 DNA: TGCAGCGTTGGAAAGGGCCCGAGCTCCTACGAGCAGTACTTC.

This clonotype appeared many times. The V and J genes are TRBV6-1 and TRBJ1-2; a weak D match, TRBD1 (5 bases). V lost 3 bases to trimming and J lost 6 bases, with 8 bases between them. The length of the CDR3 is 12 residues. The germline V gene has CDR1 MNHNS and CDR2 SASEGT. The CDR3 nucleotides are TGTGCCAGCAGTGAGGCGGGGGATGGCTACACCTTC. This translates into CASSEAGDGYTF.

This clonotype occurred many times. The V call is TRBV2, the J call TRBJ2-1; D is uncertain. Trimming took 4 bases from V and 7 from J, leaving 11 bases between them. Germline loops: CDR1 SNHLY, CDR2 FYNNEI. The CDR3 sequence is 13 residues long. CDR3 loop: CASSAGLGNEQFF. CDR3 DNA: TGTGCCAGCAGTGCCGGGCTGGGGAATGAGCAGTTCTTC.